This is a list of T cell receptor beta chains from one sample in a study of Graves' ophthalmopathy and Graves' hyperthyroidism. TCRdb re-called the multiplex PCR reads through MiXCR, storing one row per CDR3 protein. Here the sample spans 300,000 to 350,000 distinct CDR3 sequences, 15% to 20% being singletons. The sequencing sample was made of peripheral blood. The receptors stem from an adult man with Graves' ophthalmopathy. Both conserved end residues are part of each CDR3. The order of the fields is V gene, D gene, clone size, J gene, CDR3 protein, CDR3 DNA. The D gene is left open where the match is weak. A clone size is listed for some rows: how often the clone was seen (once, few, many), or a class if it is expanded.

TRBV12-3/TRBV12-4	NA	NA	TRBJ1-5	CASSDSLDQPQHF	TGTGCCAGCAGTGACAGCCTCGATCAGCCCCAGCATTTT
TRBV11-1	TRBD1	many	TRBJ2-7	CASSLIGQGLYEQYF	TGTGCCAGCAGCTTAATAGGACAGGGACTCTACGAGCAGTACTTC
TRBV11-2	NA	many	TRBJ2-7	CASSLAIYEQYF	TGTGCCAGCAGCTTAGCTATCTACGAGCAGTACTTC
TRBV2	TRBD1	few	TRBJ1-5	CASSPNAGTGGRPQHF	TGTGCCAGCAGCCCAAACGCCGGGACAGGGGGCCGGCCCCAGCATTTT
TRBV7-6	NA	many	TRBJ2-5	CASSSITGETQYF	TGTGCCAGCAGCTCAATCACAGGAGAGACCCAGTACTTC
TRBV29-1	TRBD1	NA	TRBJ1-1	CSVVGQGNTEAFF	TGCAGCGTTGTCGGACAGGGGAACACTGAAGCTTTCTTT
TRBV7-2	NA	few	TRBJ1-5	CASIWTDQPQLF	TGTGCCAGCATCTGGACAGATCAGCCCCAGCTTTTT
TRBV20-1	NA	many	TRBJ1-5	CSARDPRGAEPQHF	TGCAGTGCTAGAGATCCTAGGGGGGCGGAGCCCCAGCATTTT
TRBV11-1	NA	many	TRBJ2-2	CASSLLATTGELFF	TGTGCCAGCAGCTTACTGGCAACCACCGGGGAGCTGTTTTTT
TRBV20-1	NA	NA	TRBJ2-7	CSARDGEGSYYGQYF	TGCAGTGCTAGAGATGGAGAAGGCAGCTACTACGGGCAGTACTTC
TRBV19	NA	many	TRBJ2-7	CASGIGYEQYF	TGTGCCAGCGGTATCGGATACGAGCAGTACTTC
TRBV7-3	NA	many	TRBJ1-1	CASSLNKNTEAFF	TGTGCCAGCAGCTTAAACAAAAACACTGAAGCTTTCTTT
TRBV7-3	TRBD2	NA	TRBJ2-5	CASSGGGGKETQYF	TGTGCCAGCAGCGGGGGCGGGGGGAAAGAGACCCAGTACTTC
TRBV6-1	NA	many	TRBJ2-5	CASRTRGETQYF	TGTGCCAGCAGGACTAGGGGAGAGACCCAGTACTTC